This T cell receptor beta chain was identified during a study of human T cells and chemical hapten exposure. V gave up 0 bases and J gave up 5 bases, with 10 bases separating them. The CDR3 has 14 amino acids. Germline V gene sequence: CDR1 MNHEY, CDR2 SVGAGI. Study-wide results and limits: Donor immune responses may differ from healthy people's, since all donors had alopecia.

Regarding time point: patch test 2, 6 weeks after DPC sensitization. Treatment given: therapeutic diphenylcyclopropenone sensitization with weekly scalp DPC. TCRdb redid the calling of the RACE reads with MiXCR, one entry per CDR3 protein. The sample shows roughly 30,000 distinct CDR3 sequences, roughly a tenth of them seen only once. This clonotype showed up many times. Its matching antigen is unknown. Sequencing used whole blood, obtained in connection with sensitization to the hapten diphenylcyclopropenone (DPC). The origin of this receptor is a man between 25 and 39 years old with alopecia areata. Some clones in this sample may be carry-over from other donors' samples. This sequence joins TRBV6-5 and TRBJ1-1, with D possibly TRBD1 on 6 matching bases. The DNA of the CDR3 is TGTGCCAGCAGTTACTCTCTAGGGGGTACTGAAGCTTTCTTT. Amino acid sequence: CASSYSLGGTEAFF.